The clone carrying this T cell receptor beta chain has a count of ten or more. Its antigen is as yet unknown. The sample comes from a study of CD8 T cells in ankylosing spondylitis. Study-level results: Seemingly characteristic of ankylosing spondylitis blood was a TCR beta motif consisting of under ten highly homologous variants.

CDR1 and CDR2 (germline): SGHTA, FQGTGA. Losses at the gene ends were 3 bases for V and 0 bases for J; bases not matched to a gene: 11. This CDR3 spans 18 amino acids. Construction of TCR beta libraries was performed using quantitative 5'-RACE with molecular barcodes. Using its own MiXCR run on the 5' RACE reads, TCRdb lists one record per CDR3 protein. This table holds 150,000 to 200,000 distinct CDR3 sequences, 10% to 15% found once. The sample comprised blood, either unsorted or a sorted T cell fraction (not recorded which). The chain employs TRBV7-3 and TRBJ1-1, with 9 bases fitting TRBD1. The clonotype originates from a female donor with ankylosing spondylitis or in good health (not recorded which). CDR3 region: CASSFLTGGPLMNTEAFF. CDR3 sequence (DNA): TGTGCCAGCAGCTTTTTAACAGGGGGCCCCCTCATGAACACTGAAGCTTTCTTT. Complete variable domain (other parts from reference TRBV7-3 and TRBJ1-1): GAGVSQTPSNKVTEKGKYVELRCDPISGHTALYWYRQSLGQGPEFLIYFQGTGAADDSGLPNDRFFAVRPEGSVSTLKIQRTERGDSAVYLCASSFLTGGPLMNTEAFFGQGTRLTVV.